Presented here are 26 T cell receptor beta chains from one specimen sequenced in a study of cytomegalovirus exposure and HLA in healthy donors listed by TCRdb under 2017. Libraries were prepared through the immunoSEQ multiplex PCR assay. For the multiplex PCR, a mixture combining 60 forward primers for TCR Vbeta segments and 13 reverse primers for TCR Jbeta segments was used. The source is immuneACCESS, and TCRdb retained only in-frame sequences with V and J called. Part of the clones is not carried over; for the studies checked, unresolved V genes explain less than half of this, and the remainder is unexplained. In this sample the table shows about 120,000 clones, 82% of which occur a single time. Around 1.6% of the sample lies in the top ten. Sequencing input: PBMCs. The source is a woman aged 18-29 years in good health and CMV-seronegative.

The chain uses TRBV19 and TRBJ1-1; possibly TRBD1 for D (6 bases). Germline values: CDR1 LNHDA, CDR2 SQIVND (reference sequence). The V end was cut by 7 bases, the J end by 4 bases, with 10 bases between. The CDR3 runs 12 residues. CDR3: CASIRGFTEAFF. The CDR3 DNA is TGTGCCAGTATAAGGGGGTTCACTGAAGCTTTCTTT.

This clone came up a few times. CDR3 in amino acids: CASKEGQNTGELFF. The CDR3 DNA sequence: TGTGCCAGCAAGGAGGGCCAGAACACCGGGGAGCTGTTTTTT. The V and J genes are TRBV28 and TRBJ2-2, with TRBD2 as a possible D gene (6 bases). Germline CDR1 reads MDHEN; CDR2 reads SYDVKM. V was trimmed by 7 bases and J by 1 base, leaving 10 bases between them. The length of the CDR3 is 14 residues.

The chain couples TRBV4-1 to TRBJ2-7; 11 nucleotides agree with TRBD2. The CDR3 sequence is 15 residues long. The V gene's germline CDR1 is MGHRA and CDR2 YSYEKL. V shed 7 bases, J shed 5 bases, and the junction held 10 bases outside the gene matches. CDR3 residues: CASTQTGLAGDEQYF. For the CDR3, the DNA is TGCGCCAGCACCCAGACAGGACTAGCGGGCGACGAGCAGTACTTC.

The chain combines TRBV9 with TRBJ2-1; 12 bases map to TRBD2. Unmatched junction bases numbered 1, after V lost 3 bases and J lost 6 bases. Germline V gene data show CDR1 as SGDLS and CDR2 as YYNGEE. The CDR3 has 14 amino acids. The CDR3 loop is CASSATSGSNEQFF. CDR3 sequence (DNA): TGTGCCAGCAGCGCGACTAGCGGGAGCAATGAGCAGTTCTTC.

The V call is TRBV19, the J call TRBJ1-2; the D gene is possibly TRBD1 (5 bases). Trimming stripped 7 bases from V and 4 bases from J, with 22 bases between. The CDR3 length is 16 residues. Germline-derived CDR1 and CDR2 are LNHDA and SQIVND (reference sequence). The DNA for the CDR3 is TGTGCCAGTACCCCTGCGGGGGTCCTCGGGTCCTATGGCTACACCTTC. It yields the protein CASTPAGVLGSYGYTF.

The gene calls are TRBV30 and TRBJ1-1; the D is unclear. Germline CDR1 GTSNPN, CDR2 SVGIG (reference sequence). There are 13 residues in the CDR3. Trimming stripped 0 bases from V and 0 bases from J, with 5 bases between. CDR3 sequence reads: CAWSVGVNTEAFF. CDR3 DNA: TGTGCCTGGAGTGTCGGGGTGAACACTGAAGCTTTCTTT. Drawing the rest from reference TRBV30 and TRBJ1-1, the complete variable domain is SQTIHQWPATLVQPVGSPLSLECTVEGTSNPNLYWYRQAAGRGLQLLFYSVGIGQISSEVPQNLSASRPQDRQFILSSKKLLLSDSGFYLCAWSVGVNTEAFFGQGTRLTVV.

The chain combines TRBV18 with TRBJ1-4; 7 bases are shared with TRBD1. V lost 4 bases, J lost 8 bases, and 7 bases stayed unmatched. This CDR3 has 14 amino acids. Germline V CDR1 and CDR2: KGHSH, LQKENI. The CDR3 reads CASSLGQEGEKLFF. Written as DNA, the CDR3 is TGTGCCAGCTCACTAGGACAGGAGGGGGAAAAACTGTTTTTT.

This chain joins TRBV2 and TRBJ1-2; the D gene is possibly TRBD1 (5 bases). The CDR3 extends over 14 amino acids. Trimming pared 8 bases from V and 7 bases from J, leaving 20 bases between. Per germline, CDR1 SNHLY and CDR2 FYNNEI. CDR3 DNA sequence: TGTGCCAGCGCGTCGCAGGTCGGGGGTGTTGGCTACACCTTC. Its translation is CASASQVGGVGYTF.

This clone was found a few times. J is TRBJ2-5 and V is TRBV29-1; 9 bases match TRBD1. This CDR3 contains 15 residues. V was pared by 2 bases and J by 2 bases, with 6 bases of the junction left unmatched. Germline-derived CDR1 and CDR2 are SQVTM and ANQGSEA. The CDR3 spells CSVERQGVVQETQYF. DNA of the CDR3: TGCAGCGTTGAAAGACAGGGGGTCGTACAAGAGACCCAGTACTTC.

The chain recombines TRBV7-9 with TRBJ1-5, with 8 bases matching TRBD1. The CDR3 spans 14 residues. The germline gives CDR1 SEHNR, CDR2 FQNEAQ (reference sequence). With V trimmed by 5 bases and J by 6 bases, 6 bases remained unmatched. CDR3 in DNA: TGTGCCAGCAGCACCGACAGGGGTCGTCAGCCCCAGCATTTT. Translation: CASSTDRGRQPQHF.

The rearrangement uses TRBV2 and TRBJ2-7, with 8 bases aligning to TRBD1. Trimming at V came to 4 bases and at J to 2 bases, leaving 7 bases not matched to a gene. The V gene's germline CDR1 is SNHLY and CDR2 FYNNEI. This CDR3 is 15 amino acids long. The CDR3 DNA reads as TGTGCCAGCAGTGGAGGGGACAGGAGCACCTACGAGCAGTACTTC. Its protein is CASSGGDRSTYEQYF.

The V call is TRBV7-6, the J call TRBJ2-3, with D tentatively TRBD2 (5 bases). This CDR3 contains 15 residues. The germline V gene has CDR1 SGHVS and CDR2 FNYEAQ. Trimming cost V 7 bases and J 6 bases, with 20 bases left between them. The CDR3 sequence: CASTPFDAPGDTQYF. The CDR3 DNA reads TGTGCCAGCACCCCATTTGACGCCCCGGGGGATACGCAGTATTTT.

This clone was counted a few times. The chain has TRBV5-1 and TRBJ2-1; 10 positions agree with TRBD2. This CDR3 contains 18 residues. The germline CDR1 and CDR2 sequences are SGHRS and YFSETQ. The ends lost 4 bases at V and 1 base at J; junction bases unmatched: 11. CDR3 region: CASSPIPLAGGSYNEQFF. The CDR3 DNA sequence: TGCGCCAGCAGCCCCATTCCGTTAGCGGGAGGTTCCTACAATGAGCAGTTCTTC.

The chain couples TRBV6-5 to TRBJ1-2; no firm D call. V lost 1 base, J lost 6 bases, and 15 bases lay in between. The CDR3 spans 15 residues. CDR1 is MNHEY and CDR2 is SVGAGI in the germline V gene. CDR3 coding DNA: TGTGCCAGCAGTTACTTCTCAGGTCCGAATAATGGCTACACCTTC. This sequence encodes CASSYFSGPNNGYTF.

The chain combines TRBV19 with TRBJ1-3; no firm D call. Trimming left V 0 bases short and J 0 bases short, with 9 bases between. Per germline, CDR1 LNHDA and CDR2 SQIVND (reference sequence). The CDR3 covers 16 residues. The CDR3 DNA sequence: TGTGCCAGTAGTATAGAGCCCGCGAGCTCTGGAAACACCATATATTTT. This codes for CASSIEPASSGNTIYF.

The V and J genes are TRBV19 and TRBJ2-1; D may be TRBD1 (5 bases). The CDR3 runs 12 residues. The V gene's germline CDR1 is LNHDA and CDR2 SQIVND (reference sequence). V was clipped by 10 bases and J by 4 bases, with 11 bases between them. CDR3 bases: TGTGCCACCGGACAATTATACAATGAGCAGTTCTTC. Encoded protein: CATGQLYNEQFF.

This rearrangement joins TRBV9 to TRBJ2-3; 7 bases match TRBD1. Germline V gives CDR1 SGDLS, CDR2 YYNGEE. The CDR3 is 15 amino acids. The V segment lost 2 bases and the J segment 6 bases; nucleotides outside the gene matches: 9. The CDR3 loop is CASSVMGTEGDTQYF. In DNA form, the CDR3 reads TGTGCCAGCAGCGTGATGGGGACAGAAGGGGATACGCAGTATTTT.

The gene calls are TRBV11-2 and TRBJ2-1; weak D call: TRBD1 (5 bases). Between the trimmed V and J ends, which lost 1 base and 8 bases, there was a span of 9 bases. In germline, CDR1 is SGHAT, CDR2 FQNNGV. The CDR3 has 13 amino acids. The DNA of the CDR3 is TGTGCCAGCAGCTTAGCAGGGAATTATGAGCAGTTCTTC. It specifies CASSLAGNYEQFF.

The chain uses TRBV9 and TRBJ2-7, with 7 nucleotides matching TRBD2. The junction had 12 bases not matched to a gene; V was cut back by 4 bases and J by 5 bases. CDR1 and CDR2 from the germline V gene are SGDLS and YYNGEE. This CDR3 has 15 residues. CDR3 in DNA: TGTGCCAGCAGCCCAGGGAGGGGCAGGGTGGACGAGCAGTACTTC. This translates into CASSPGRGRVDEQYF.

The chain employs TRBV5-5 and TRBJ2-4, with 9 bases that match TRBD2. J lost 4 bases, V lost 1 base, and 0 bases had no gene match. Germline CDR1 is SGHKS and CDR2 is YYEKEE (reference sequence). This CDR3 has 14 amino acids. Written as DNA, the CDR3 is TGTGCCAGCAGCTTGACTAGCGGGAAAAACATTCAGTACTTC. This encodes CASSLTSGKNIQYF.

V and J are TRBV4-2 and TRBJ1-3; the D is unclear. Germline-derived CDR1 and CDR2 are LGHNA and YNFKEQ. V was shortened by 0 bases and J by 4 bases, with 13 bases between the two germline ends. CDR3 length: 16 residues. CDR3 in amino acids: CASSQEVRNSGNTIYF. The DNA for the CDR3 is TGTGCCAGCAGCCAAGAGGTCCGGAATAGCGGAAACACCATATATTTT.

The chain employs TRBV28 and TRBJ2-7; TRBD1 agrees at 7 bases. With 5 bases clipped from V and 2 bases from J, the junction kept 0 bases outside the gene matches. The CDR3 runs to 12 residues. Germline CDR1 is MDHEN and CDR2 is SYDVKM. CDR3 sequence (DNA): TGTGCCAGCAGTGGACAGGCCTACGAGCAGTACTTC. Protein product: CASSGQAYEQYF.

In DNA form, the CDR3 reads TGTGCCAGCAACCTTACTAGCGCCTCCTACAATGAGCAGTTCTTC. Protein sequence: CASNLTSASYNEQFF. V is TRBV9 and J is TRBJ2-1, with TRBD2 matching over 7 bases. Germline-derived CDR1 and CDR2 are SGDLS and YYNGEE. V was clipped by 6 bases and J by 0 bases; unmatched bases: 6. CDR3 length equals 15 residues.

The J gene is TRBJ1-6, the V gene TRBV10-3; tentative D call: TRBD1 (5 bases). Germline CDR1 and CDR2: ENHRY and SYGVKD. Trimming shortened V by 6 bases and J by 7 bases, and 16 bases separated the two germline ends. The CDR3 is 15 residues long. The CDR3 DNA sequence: TGTGCCATCAGCCTAACTGCCCAGGGCAATTCACCCCTCCACTTT. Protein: CAISLTAQGNSPLHF.

The CDR3 sequence: CASSLVREWDHEQYF. The CDR3, as DNA: TGCGCCAGCAGCTTGGTTCGGGAGTGGGACCACGAGCAGTACTTC. The rearrangement links TRBV5-1 to TRBJ2-7; possibly TRBD2 for D (6 bases). The CDR3 spans 15 residues. V lost 0 bases, J lost 5 bases, and 15 bases lay in between. In germline, CDR1 is SGHRS, CDR2 YFSETQ.

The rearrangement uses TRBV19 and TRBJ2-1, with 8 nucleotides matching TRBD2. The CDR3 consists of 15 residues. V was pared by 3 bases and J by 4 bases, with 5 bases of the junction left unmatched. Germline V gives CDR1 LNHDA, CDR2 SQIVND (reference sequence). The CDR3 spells CASSIVSGAYNEQFF. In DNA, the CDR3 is TGTGCCAGTAGTATTGTTAGCGGGGCTTACAATGAGCAGTTCTTC.